The 16 T cell receptor beta chains presented below share a single source sample, sequenced in a study of metastatic and nonmetastatic thyroid tumors (dated by TCRdb to the early 2020s). The library was made by PCR. Sequenced using an Illumina HiSeq 4000. TCRdb reprocessing: public reads trimmed at Q25 with fastp, clones called with MiXCR, in-frame beta chains kept. This sample lists about 92,000 clones; about 15% were detected once. The ten largest clonotypes hold 3% to 4.5% of the sample. Before undergoing thyroid surgery, none of the patients had been given any kind of treatment. The sequencing sample was made of blood. The receptors originated from a female donor with papillary thyroid cancer or a benign thyroid nodule (not recorded which). Some clones in this sample may be carry-over from other donors' samples.

Written as DNA, the CDR3 is TGCGCCAGCAGCTTGGGGTTTGGGGCAGACTACTATGGCTACACCTTC. It codes for CASSLGFGADYYGYTF. The V call is TRBV5-1, the J call TRBJ1-2, with TRBD1 as a possible D gene (5 bases). This CDR3 spans 16 amino acids. V was pared by 0 bases and J by 3 bases, with 15 bases between. Germline V gene data show CDR1 as SGHRS and CDR2 as YFSETQ.

At least ten counts were recorded for this clone. The V call is TRBV5-1, the J call TRBJ2-6; D might be TRBD1 (6 bases). The V and J ends lost 1 base and 3 bases respectively, with 14 bases between them. Germline V gene lookup returns CDR1 SGHRS and CDR2 YFSETQ. The CDR3 length is 17 residues. The CDR3 is CASSLSSRTVGANVLTF. CDR3 DNA sequence: TGCGCCAGCAGCTTGAGTTCGCGGACAGTTGGGGCCAACGTCCTGACTTTC.

In this sample, this clone turned up many times. The chain employs TRBV9 and TRBJ2-5; maybe TRBD2 (6 bases). The CDR3 is made up of 15 amino acids. Germline values: CDR1 SGDLS, CDR2 YYNGEE. The ends were cut back, 0 bases at V and 4 bases at J, with 13 bases in the middle. DNA of the CDR3: TGTGCCAGCAGCGTAGCAGCGGGCACGGGAGAGACCCAGTACTTC. It yields the protein CASSVAAGTGETQYF. The full variable domain, its missing parts supplied by reference TRBV9 and TRBJ2-5, is DSGVTQTPKHLITATGQRVTLRCSPRSGDLSVYWYQQSLDQGLQFLIQYYNGEERAKGNILERFSAQQFPDLHSELNLSSLELGDSALYFCASSVAAGTGETQYFGPGTRLLVL.

This clone has a handful of counts. The chain links TRBV12-3 or TRBV12-4 to TRBJ1-2; D is perhaps TRBD1 (6 bases). The CDR3 is made up of 17 amino acids. V was shortened by 3 bases and J by 4 bases, with 21 bases between the two germline ends. The CDR3 sequence is CASSFVVTGLDPYGYTF. Here the CDR3 DNA reads TGTGCCAGCAGTTTTGTCGTGACAGGACTTGATCCCTATGGCTACACCTTC.

This clone appeared many times. The chain employs TRBV7-9 and TRBJ1-3, with D possibly being TRBD1 (5 bases). Germline lookup yields CDR1 SEHNR and CDR2 FQNEAQ (reference sequence). Between the trimmed V and J ends, which lost 5 bases and 0 bases, there was a span of 8 bases. This CDR3 is built from 14 residues. DNA of the CDR3: TGTGCCAGCAGCCCAGGGAGCTCTGGAAACACCATATATTTT. Residues: CASSPGSSGNTIYF.

This clone appeared many times. V is TRBV19 and J is TRBJ1-5, with D unresolved. With 6 bases removed from V and 10 bases from J, the gap between germline ends came to 13 bases. CDR1 is LNHDA and CDR2 is SQIVND in the germline V gene (reference sequence). The CDR3 length is 12 residues. As DNA, the CDR3 is TGTGCCAGTAGCGAAACAAGACAACCCCAGCATTTT. Protein: CASSETRQPQHF. Combining the CDR3 with reference TRBV19 and TRBJ1-5 gives the whole variable domain DGGITQSPKYLFRKEGQNVTLSCEQNLNHDAMYWYRQDPGQGLRLIYYSQIVNDFQKGDIAEGYSVSREKKESFPLTVTSAQKNPTAFYLCASSETRQPQHFGDGTRLSIL.

This clone has just a few counts. The CDR3 loop is CASSYPGLAGYNEQFF. Here the CDR3 DNA reads TGTGCCAGCAGTTACCCGGGACTAGCGGGATACAATGAGCAGTTCTTC. The chain has TRBV6-2 or TRBV6-3 and TRBJ2-1, with 13 bases aligning to TRBD2. The CDR3 spans 16 residues. Germline CDR1 reads MNHEY; CDR2 reads SVGEGT. V gave up 2 bases and J gave up 4 bases; unmatched junction bases: 2.

This clone was observed a few times. A much larger clone lies one base from this, so it may be a read error. This same CDR3 is encoded by further DNA sequences in the sample. The chain joins TRBV28 to TRBJ2-3; 7 bases fit TRBD2. V lost 7 bases and J lost 3; bases outside the gene matches: 7. This CDR3 spans 14 amino acids. Germline lookup yields CDR1 MDHEN and CDR2 SYDVKM. CDR3 sequence: CASTSPGGTDTQYF. The CDR3, as DNA: TGTGCCAGCACAAGTCCGGGGGGTACAGATACGCAGTATTTT. The whole variable domain, filled in from reference TRBV28 and TRBJ2-3, reads DVKVTQSSRYLVKRTGEKVFLECVQDMDHENMFWYRQDPGLGLRLIYFSYDVKMKEKGDIPEGYSVSREKKERFSLILESASTNQTSMYLCASTSPGGTDTQYFGPGTRLTVL.

Turning to this clone: Sequence at one end of the junction differs from germline and may be a read error. The V call is TRBV6-1, the J call TRBJ1-2, with 7 positions matching TRBD1. The CDR3 runs 15 residues. Germline CDR1 reads MNHNS; CDR2 reads SASEGT. The CDR3 sequence is CASKLQGTGEYGYTF. In DNA, the CDR3 is TGTGCCAGCAAACTACAGGGGACGGGAGAATATGGATACACCTTC.

This clone was counted many times. Additional DNA sequences in this sample encode the identical CDR3. The chain has TRBV6-5 and TRBJ2-3; D is uncertain. The CDR3 has 16 amino acids. Per germline, CDR1 MNHEY and CDR2 SVGAGI. Trimming removed 3 bases from V and 2 bases from J, with 15 bases in between. The CDR3 DNA reads TGTGCCAGCAGTTATAAGGTGGGGTCGCCCACAGATACGCAGTATTTT. Protein sequence: CASSYKVGSPTDTQYF.

This clone was counted at least ten times. The V gene is TRBV9, the J gene TRBJ2-2; no definite D call. Germline V CDR1 and CDR2: SGDLS, YYNGEE. Trimming removed 2 bases at V and 6 bases at J, with 14 bases between. The CDR3 extends over 15 amino acids. CDR3 region: CASSVYLNGPGELFF. The CDR3, as DNA: TGTGCCAGCAGCGTGTACCTCAACGGACCCGGGGAGCTGTTTTTT.

The table lists this clone with many counts. The V and J genes are TRBV6-1 and TRBJ2-3; TRBD2 matches 8 bases. The CDR3 consists of 18 residues. Germline V gene lookup returns CDR1 MNHNS and CDR2 SASEGT. The V gene end was trimmed by 3 bases and the J gene end by 0 bases; junction bases not matched to a gene: 11. As DNA, the CDR3 is TGTGCCAGCAGTGATACCGCCGGGGGGGGGGTTAGCACAGATACGCAGTATTTT. Protein sequence: CASSDTAGGGVSTDTQYF.

This clone was seen many times. The rearrangement joins TRBV15 to TRBJ2-3; D is perhaps TRBD1 or TRBD2 (5 bases each). Germline CDR1 and CDR2: LNHNV and YYDKDF (reference sequence). This CDR3 has 13 amino acids. The ends were cut back, 6 bases at V and 0 bases at J, with 7 bases in the middle. CDR3 in amino acids: CATSRDSTDTQYF. For the CDR3, the DNA is TGTGCCACCAGTAGGGACAGCACAGATACGCAGTATTTT.

In this sample, this clone turned up many times. The CDR3 DNA follows: TGTGCCAGCAGCCCCCGGCCTAATGAGCAGTTCTTC. Translation: CASSPRPNEQFF. The chain is built from TRBV7-8 and TRBJ2-1; no firm D call. This CDR3 has 12 amino acids. The V end was cut by 5 bases, the J end by 7 bases, with 9 bases between. Per the germline V gene, CDR1 is SGHVS and CDR2 is FQNEAQ.

At least ten counts were recorded for this clone. The V gene is TRBV3-1, the J gene TRBJ2-1; TRBD1 matches at 8 bases. Germline CDR1 is LGHDT and CDR2 is YNNKEL (reference sequence). CDR3 length: 15 amino acids. J lost 7 bases, V lost 0 bases, and 5 bases had no gene match. Here the CDR3 reads CASSQEPHRGNEQFF. The CDR3, as DNA: TGTGCCAGCAGCCAAGAGCCCCACAGGGGGAATGAGCAGTTCTTC.

This clone has a count of ten or more. V is TRBV5-1 and J is TRBJ1-1; TRBD1 agrees at 9 bases. The CDR3 length is 14 residues. V was pared by 2 bases and J by 5 bases, with 4 bases of the junction left unmatched. Germline V gene lookup returns CDR1 SGHRS and CDR2 YFSETQ. In DNA form, the CDR3 reads TGCGCCAGCAGCTTACAGGGGGCGCGGACTGAAGCTTTCTTT. This translates into CASSLQGARTEAFF.